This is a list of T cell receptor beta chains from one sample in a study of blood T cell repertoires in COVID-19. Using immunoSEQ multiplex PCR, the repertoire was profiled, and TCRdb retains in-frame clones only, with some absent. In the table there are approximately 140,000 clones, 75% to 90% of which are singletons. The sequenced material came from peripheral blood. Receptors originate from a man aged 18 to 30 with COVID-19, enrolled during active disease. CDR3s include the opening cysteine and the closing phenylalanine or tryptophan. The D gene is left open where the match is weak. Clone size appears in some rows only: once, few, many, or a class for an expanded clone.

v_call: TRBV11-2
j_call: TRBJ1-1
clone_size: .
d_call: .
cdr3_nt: TGTGCCAGCAGCTTCATGGGCCCACCCTCTATGAACACTGAAGCTTTCTTT
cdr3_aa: CASSFMGPPSMNTEAFF

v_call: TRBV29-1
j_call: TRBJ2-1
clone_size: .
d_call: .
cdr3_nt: TGCAGCGTTGGACACAATATCTATGAGCAGTTCTTC
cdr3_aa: CSVGHNIYEQFF

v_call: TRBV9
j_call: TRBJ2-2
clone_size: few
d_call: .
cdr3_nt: TGTGCCACGAAGGTGGGGCACACCGGGGAGCTGTTTTTT
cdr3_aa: CATKVGHTGELFF

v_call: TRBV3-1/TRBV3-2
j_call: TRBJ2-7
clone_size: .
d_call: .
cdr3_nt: TGTGCCAGCAGCCGCCCCAGGGGCCTATACTACGAGCAGTACTTC
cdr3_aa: CASSRPRGLYYEQYF

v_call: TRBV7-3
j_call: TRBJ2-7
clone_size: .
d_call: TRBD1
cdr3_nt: TGTGCCAGCAGCCAAGGGGGCAGGCCTCTCGACGAGCAGTACTTC
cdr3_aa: CASSQGGRPLDEQYF

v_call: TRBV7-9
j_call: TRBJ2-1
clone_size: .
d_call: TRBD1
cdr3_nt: TGTGCCAGCAGCTTAGTAGGGGGCCCCAGCTCCTACAATGAGCAGTTCTTC
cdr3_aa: CASSLVGGPSSYNEQFF

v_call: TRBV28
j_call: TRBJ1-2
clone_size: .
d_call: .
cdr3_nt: TGTGCCAGCAGTCCCCCTGGGGGGAGCAACTATGGCTACACCTTC
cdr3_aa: CASSPPGGSNYGYTF

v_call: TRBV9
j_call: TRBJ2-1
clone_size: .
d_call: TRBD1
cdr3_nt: TGTGCCAGCAGCGCTGGGACAGGGTATGGTAGTGAGCAGTTCTTC
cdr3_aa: CASSAGTGYGSEQFF

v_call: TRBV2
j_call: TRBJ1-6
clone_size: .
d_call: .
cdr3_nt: TGTGCCAGCAGAACTTCCTATAATTCACCCCTCCACTTT
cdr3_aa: CASRTSYNSPLHF

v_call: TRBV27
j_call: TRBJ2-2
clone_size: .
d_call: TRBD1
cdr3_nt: TGTGCCAGCAGTTTCTGGACAGGGGGCTTCACCGGGGAGCTGTTTTTT
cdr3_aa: CASSFWTGGFTGELFF

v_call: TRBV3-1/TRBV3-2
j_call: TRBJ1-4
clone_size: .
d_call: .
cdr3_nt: TGTGCCAGCAGTCCACGACATAGTACTGAAAAACTGTTTTTT
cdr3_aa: CASSPRHSTEKLFF

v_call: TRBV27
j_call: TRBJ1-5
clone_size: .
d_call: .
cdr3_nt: TGTGCCAGCAGTTTATCCGGGGGGGCTCAGCCCCAGCATTTT
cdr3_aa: CASSLSGGAQPQHF